The sequence of this T cell receptor (beta chain) was determined in a study of control samples from healthy donors and cancer patients. The data were produced by immunoSEQ multiplex PCR, yet TCRdb's version contains in-frame clones alone and is incomplete. Counted here are roughly 100,000 clones, about 90% occurring once; the ten biggest clones make up 2% to 3%. This CDR3 spans 13 amino acids. From germline, CDR1 is SGHNT and CDR2 YYREEE (reference sequence). V was shortened by 5 bases and J by 6 bases, with 14 bases between the two germline ends. The sample comprised blood. The chain is built from TRBV5-4 and TRBJ1-1; no firm D call. This receptor was obtained from a woman under 30 in good health. The CDR3 here is CASSRTTSPEAFF. The CDR3 DNA is TGTGCCAGCAGTAGAACGACCTCCCCTGAAGCTTTCTTT.